This TCR beta chain was captured in a study of human T cells and chemical hapten exposure. CDR3 length equals 12 residues. Germline loops: CDR1 SGDLS, CDR2 YYNGEE. Note on this clonotype: A junction end diverges from the germline sequence, so it may reflect a read error.

Time point noted: patch test 2, 6 weeks after DPC sensitization. As for treatment: therapeutic diphenylcyclopropenone sensitization with weekly scalp DPC. TCRdb fed the RACE reads into MiXCR, producing one record per CDR3 protein. The sample contains about 70,000 distinct CDR3 sequences, 8.5% of which appear only once. The chain has TRBV9 and TRBJ2-7, with a weak D call TRBD2 (5 bases). Here the sequenced sample was whole blood, taken in connection with sensitization to the hapten diphenylcyclopropenone (DPC). The TCR originated in a woman in her fifties or sixties with alopecia areata. Some clones in this sample may be carry-over from other donors' samples. CDR3 in amino acids: CASSVEGDEQYF. DNA of the CDR3: TGTGCCAGCAGCGTAGAGGGAGACGAGCAGTATTTC.